One T cell receptor (beta chain) is described in this entry. These data belong to a study of T-cell reconstitution after alpha-beta-depleted transplantation in children. Using unique molecular identifiers, the investigators prepared the TCRbeta library. TCRdb re-called the PCR reads with MiXCR, one entry per CDR3 protein. The table includes some 220,000 distinct CDR3 sequences, roughly a tenth detected once. The ends were cut back, 4 bases at V and 5 bases at J, with 11 bases in the middle. The CDR3 consists of 13 residues. Germline CDR1 is KGHSH and CDR2 is LQKENI. The TCR comes from a human donor who donated a stem cell graft to a child with acute lymphoblastic leukemia. This chain joins TRBV18 and TRBJ1-1, with D maybe TRBD1 (6 bases). This specimen was PBMCs from the stem cell graft donor, taken from the stem cell graft. In DNA form, the CDR3 reads TGTGCCAGCTCACTCAAACAGGGTACTGAAGCTTTCTTT. Amino acids: CASSLKQGTEAFF.